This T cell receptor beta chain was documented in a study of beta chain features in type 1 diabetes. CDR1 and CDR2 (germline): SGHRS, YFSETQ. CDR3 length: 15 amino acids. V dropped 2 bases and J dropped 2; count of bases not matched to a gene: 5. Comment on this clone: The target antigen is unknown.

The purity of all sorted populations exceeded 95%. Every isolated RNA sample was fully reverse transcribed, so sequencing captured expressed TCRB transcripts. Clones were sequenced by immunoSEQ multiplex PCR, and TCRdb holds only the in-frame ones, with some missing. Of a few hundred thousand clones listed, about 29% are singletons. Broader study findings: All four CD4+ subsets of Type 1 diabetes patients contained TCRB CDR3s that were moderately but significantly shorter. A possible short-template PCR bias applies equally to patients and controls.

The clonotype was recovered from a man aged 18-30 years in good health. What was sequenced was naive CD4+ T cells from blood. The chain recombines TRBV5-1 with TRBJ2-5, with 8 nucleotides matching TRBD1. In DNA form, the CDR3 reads TGCGCCAGCAGCTTTTCGGGACAGGCACAAGAGACCCAGTACTTC. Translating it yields CASSFSGQAQETQYF.